The 20 T cell receptor beta chains reported below all come from one sample, sequenced in a study of blood T cell repertoires in COVID-19. Sequencing was performed with immunoSEQ multiplex PCR; in TCRdb, only in-frame clones are kept and a portion is missing. The sample holds fewer than 150,000 clones; almost 90% are singletons and the top ten take more than 9%. The sample comprised peripheral blood. The receptors derive from a man aged 50-60 years with active or convalescent COVID-19.

In its sample, this clone was seen once. V gene TRBV5-1 combines with J gene TRBJ1-2; 8 bases align to TRBD1. The CDR3 consists of 14 residues. Germline V gene sequence: CDR1 SGHRS, CDR2 YFSETQ. V gave up 5 bases and J gave up 3 bases; unmatched junction bases: 6. The CDR3 region has the DNA TGCGCCAGCAGGCCCTCGGACAGGGACTATGGCTACACCTTC. The encoded protein is CASRPSDRDYGYTF.

The V call is TRBV6-5, the J call TRBJ2-2, with TRBD1 as a possible D gene (5 bases). Per the germline V gene, CDR1 is MNHEY and CDR2 is SVGAGI. This CDR3 contains 14 residues. V dropped 4 bases and J dropped 7 bases, with 13 bases sitting between them. For the CDR3, the DNA is TGTGCCAGCAGTTCCACCCCAGGGTTCGGGGAGCTGTTTTTT. This gives the protein CASSSTPGFGELFF.

The CDR3 nucleotides read TGTGCCTCATTAGCGGCGTTCTCCTACGAGCAGTACTTC. Protein: CASLAAFSYEQYF. This chain connects TRBV28 to TRBJ2-7, with a weak D call TRBD2 (6 bases). Germline V lookup: CDR1 MDHEN, CDR2 SYDVKM. The V end was cut by 11 bases, the J end by 0 bases, with 14 bases between. The CDR3 length is 13 residues.

The chain links TRBV4-1 to TRBJ2-5; the match to TRBD1 covers 7 bases. CDR1 and CDR2 from the germline V gene are MGHRA and YSYEKL. With 0 bases clipped from V and 5 bases from J, the junction kept 3 bases outside the gene matches. This CDR3 has 14 residues. Written as DNA, the CDR3 is TGCGCCAGCAGCCAAGATAGAGGGGGCGAGACCCAGTACTTC. Protein sequence: CASSQDRGGETQYF.

The V call is TRBV19, the J call TRBJ2-1, with D tentatively TRBD2 (5 bases). The germline V gene has CDR1 LNHDA and CDR2 SQIVND (reference sequence). The CDR3 runs 16 residues. Trimming pared 3 bases from V and 0 bases from J, leaving 12 bases between. In DNA, the CDR3 is TGTGCCAGTAGTATCTCCGGGGTAGGCTCCTACAATGAGCAGTTCTTC. This encodes CASSISGVGSYNEQFF.

The CDR3 here is CATRSGGASTDTQYF. The CDR3 DNA sequence: TGTGCCACCCGTAGCGGAGGAGCTAGCACAGATACGCAGTATTTT. The chain couples TRBV19 to TRBJ2-3, with a weak D call TRBD2 (6 bases). V was trimmed by 10 bases and J by 0 bases, leaving 17 bases between them. The CDR3 loop spans 15 amino acids. Germline CDR1 reads LNHDA; CDR2 reads SQIVND (reference sequence).

The genes are TRBV15 and TRBJ1-6; D is unclear. The CDR3 consists of 11 residues. Germline V CDR1 and CDR2: LNHNV, YYDKDF (reference sequence). Trimming stripped 5 bases from V and 7 bases from J, with 3 bases between. CDR3 nucleotides: TGTGCCACCAGCCAGAATTCACCCCTCCACTTT. Protein product: CATSQNSPLHF.

This clone was detected once. The chain joins TRBV6-6 to TRBJ1-4, with D maybe TRBD1 (6 bases). The CDR3 runs to 14 residues. Germline CDR1 is MNHNY and CDR2 is SVGAGI (reference sequence). The V gene lost 5 bases and the J gene lost 0 bases, with 7 bases spanning the gap. CDR3 sequence: CASSPGATNEKLFF. The CDR3 DNA reads TGTGCCAGCAGTCCAGGGGCAACTAATGAAAAACTGTTTTTT.

This rearrangement joins TRBV7-2 to TRBJ2-1; tentative D call: TRBD1 (6 bases). Trimming removed 5 bases from V and 4 bases from J, with 12 bases in between. Looked up from germline, CDR1 is SGHTA and CDR2 is FQGNSA. There are 14 residues in the CDR3. The CDR3 coding sequence is TGTGCCAGCAGCCTCCGACAGGAGTACAATGAGCAGTTCTTC. Translation: CASSLRQEYNEQFF.

This sequence joins TRBV18 and TRBJ2-7, with 8 bases that match TRBD2. V shed 3 bases, J shed 4 bases, and the junction held 8 bases outside the gene matches. Germline CDR1 reads KGHSH; CDR2 reads LQKENI. This CDR3 is built from 15 residues. CDR3 DNA sequence: TGTGCCAGCTCACCGGCCACTGGCGGGAGGTACGAGCAGTACTTC. Its protein product is CASSPATGGRYEQYF.

The V gene is TRBV28, the J gene TRBJ2-3; a weak D match, TRBD1 (5 bases). The CDR3 covers 17 residues. Trimming removed 3 bases at V and 3 bases at J, with 19 bases between. In germline, CDR1 is MDHEN, CDR2 SYDVKM. CDR3 residues: CASSLEQGRAWTDTQYF. CDR3 nucleotides: TGTGCCAGCAGTTTGGAGCAGGGCCGGGCCTGGACAGATACGCAGTATTTT.

The CDR3 spells CASSQRRGFRYEQYF. Written as DNA, the CDR3 is TGTGCCAGCAGCCAACGTCGAGGGTTCCGCTACGAGCAGTACTTC. The V and J genes are TRBV3-1 (or the pseudogene TRBV3-2) and TRBJ2-7; a weak D match, TRBD2 (5 bases). The CDR3 spans 15 residues. Germline V lookup: CDR1 LGHDT, CDR2 YNNKEL (reference sequence). Deletions cut 2 bases from V and 3 bases from J, with 14 bases between.

The rearrangement joins TRBV4-1 to TRBJ2-3; 10 positions agree with TRBD1. Trimming removed 0 bases from V and 5 bases from J; junction bases left unmatched: 5. Looked up from germline, CDR1 is MGHRA and CDR2 is YSYEKL. CDR3 length: 16 residues. The CDR3 reads CASSQEGQGGLDTQYF. CDR3 bases: TGCGCCAGCAGCCAAGAAGGACAGGGGGGTTTAGATACGCAGTATTTT.

This clone was observed a few times. The chain couples TRBV9 to TRBJ1-3; D not resolved. The germline V gene encodes CDR1 SGDLS and CDR2 YYNGEE. The CDR3 runs to 14 residues. Trimming took off 6 bases at V and 1 base at J, with 11 bases between the two ends. The chain's CDR3 is CASTLGDSGNTIYF. The CDR3 nucleotides read TGTGCCAGCACCCTAGGAGATTCTGGAAACACCATATATTTT.

This chain connects TRBV27 to TRBJ1-6; a weak D match, TRBD1 (6 bases). Looked up from germline, CDR1 is MNHEY and CDR2 is SMNVEV (reference sequence). Trimming pared 6 bases from V and 6 bases from J, leaving 12 bases between. This CDR3 has 14 residues. DNA of the CDR3: TGTGCCAGCAGAAACAGGGCTTCTAATTCACCCCTCCACTTT. This encodes CASRNRASNSPLHF.

V and J are TRBV27 and TRBJ1-3; D is possibly TRBD1 (5 bases). The germline CDR1 and CDR2 sequences are MNHEY and SMNVEV (reference sequence). The V end was cut by 5 bases, the J end by 3 bases, with 14 bases between. The CDR3 extends over 15 amino acids. In DNA, the CDR3 is TGTGCCAGCAGTCCCACAGGTATTGGTGGAAACACCATATATTTT. Its translation is CASSPTGIGGNTIYF.

This chain uses TRBV6-5 with TRBJ1-4, with D unresolved. Germline CDR1 is MNHEY and CDR2 is SVGAGI. The CDR3 spans 15 residues. Trimming removed 5 bases from V and 0 bases from J, with 10 bases in between. For the CDR3, the DNA is TGTGCCAGCAGTACCCAGAAAGCAACTAATGAAAAACTGTTTTTT. It codes for CASSTQKATNEKLFF.

The rearrangement uses TRBV9 and TRBJ1-3, with D maybe TRBD1 (5 bases). This CDR3 is 14 amino acids long. The germline V and J ends were trimmed by 3 bases and 0 bases, with 7 bases remaining between them. Germline V gene lookup returns CDR1 SGDLS and CDR2 YYNGEE. CDR3 sequence (DNA): TGTGCCAGCAGCGCGGGGGACTCTGGAAACACCATATATTTT. The encoded protein is CASSAGDSGNTIYF.

The CDR3 loop reads CAWTRQGHTEAFF. CDR3 nucleotides: TGTGCCTGGACCCGACAGGGACACACTGAAGCTTTCTTT. The V call is TRBV30, the J call TRBJ1-1, with TRBD1 identical over 7 bases. Trimming cost V 4 bases and J 3 bases; bases outside gene matches: 5. CDR1 is GTSNPN, CDR2 SVGIG, per germline (reference sequence). This CDR3 is 13 amino acids long.

This chain links TRBV29-1 with TRBJ1-2; no firm D call. The germline V and J ends were trimmed by 4 bases and 3 bases, with 15 bases remaining between them. Germline lookup yields CDR1 SQVTM and CDR2 ANQGSEA. The CDR3 is 14 amino acids. The CDR3 is CSVVVVRGDYGYTF. In DNA, the CDR3 is TGCAGCGTTGTCGTCGTGCGGGGTGACTATGGCTACACCTTC.